The 24 T cell receptor beta chains given below trace back to one sample, sequenced in a study of blood T cell repertoires in COVID-19. Assay: immunoSEQ multiplex PCR; the TCRdb copy retains only in-frame clones and omits some. Among 150,000 to 200,000 clones listed, roughly 85% were seen once. Specimen: peripheral blood. The receptors originated from a human donor in a cohort sampled during active COVID-19.

The chain has TRBV18 and TRBJ2-7, with 7 positions matching TRBD1. J was trimmed by 6 bases and V by 1 base; bases with no gene match: 12. Germline lookup yields CDR1 KGHSH and CDR2 LQKENI. The CDR3 totals 16 residues. CDR3 nucleotide sequence: TGTGCCAGCTCACCACTGAGAGGGGGCCCGTCGGTCGAGCAGTACTTC. Translating gives CASSPLRGGPSVEQYF.

This chain links TRBV4-1 with TRBJ1-2, with a weak D call TRBD1 (5 bases). The CDR3 length is 16 residues. Germline values: CDR1 MGHRA, CDR2 YSYEKL. V was cut by 0 bases and J by 2 bases, with 13 bases left in between. The CDR3: CASSQDGGVDNYGYTF. The CDR3 DNA is TGCGCCAGCAGCCAAGACGGGGGAGTGGACAACTATGGCTACACCTTC.

J is TRBJ2-5 and V is TRBV30, with D hard to call. The CDR3 extends over 14 amino acids. V was clipped by 0 bases and J by 2 bases, with 10 bases between them. Germline V gene lookup returns CDR1 GTSNPN and CDR2 SVGIG (reference sequence). The DNA of the CDR3 is TGTGCCTGGAGTGTATATATACAGCAAGAGACCCAGTACTTC. Translating gives CAWSVYIQQETQYF.

The V gene is TRBV7-9, the J gene TRBJ1-5; 7 bases are a match to TRBD1. The germline V gene encodes CDR1 SEHNR and CDR2 FQNEAQ (reference sequence). This CDR3 spans 13 amino acids. V was clipped by 5 bases and J by 7 bases; unmatched bases: 5. The CDR3 bases are TGTGCCAGCAGCCCAGGGGGATCCCAGCCCCAGCATTTT. Residues: CASSPGGSQPQHF.

The V call is TRBV5-1, the J call TRBJ2-7, with a tentative D call TRBD2 (5 bases). CDR3 length: 14 amino acids. V was clipped by 4 bases and J by 0 bases, with 11 bases between them. Germline CDR1 and CDR2: SGHRS and YFSETQ. CDR3: CASSITGNSYEQYF. For the CDR3, the DNA is TGCGCCAGCAGCATTACCGGGAACTCCTACGAGCAGTACTTC.

J is TRBJ2-7 and V is TRBV5-6; 7 positions agree with TRBD1. The CDR3 extends over 15 amino acids. Germline CDR1 reads SGHDT; CDR2 reads YYEEEE. V lost 4 bases to trimming and J lost 0 bases; unmatched junction nucleotides: 7. The CDR3 region has the DNA TGTGCCAGCAGCGGGGGACAGCAAATCTCCTACGAGCAGTACTTC. Encoded protein: CASSGGQQISYEQYF.

The V call is TRBV27, the J call TRBJ1-5; D unclear. Trimming stripped 3 bases from V and 5 bases from J, with 8 bases between. The CDR3 runs 13 residues. Germline V gene data show CDR1 as MNHEY and CDR2 as SMNVEV (reference sequence). The CDR3 DNA sequence: TGTGCCAGCAGTTTTAAAGAGTATCAGCCCCAGCATTTT. It is translated as CASSFKEYQPQHF.

This clone was observed many times. Other DNA variants within this sample encode the same CDR3. The J gene is TRBJ2-2, the V gene TRBV30; possibly TRBD2 for D (6 bases). The CDR3 totals 14 residues. The V gene lost 1 base and the J gene lost 5 bases, with 11 bases spanning the gap. Germline V lookup: CDR1 GTSNPN, CDR2 SVGIG (reference sequence). The CDR3 sequence is CAWSASRGTGELFF. The CDR3 DNA reads TGTGCCTGGAGTGCATCTCGGGGGACCGGGGAGCTGTTTTTT.

The V call is TRBV14, the J call TRBJ2-7; 7 bases are a match to TRBD2. Germline V gene lookup returns CDR1 SGHDN and CDR2 FVKESK. The CDR3 extends over 14 amino acids. V was pared by 4 bases and J by 4 bases, with 7 bases of the junction left unmatched. CDR3 bases: TGTGCCAGCAGCCCCGGGGGAGGGAGGTACGAGCAGTACTTC. This sequence encodes CASSPGGGRYEQYF.

V gene TRBV28 combines with J gene TRBJ1-2; D is possibly TRBD1 (6 bases). The CDR3 loop spans 12 amino acids. V gave up 5 bases and J gave up 7 bases, with 11 bases separating them. Germline V gene lookup returns CDR1 MDHEN and CDR2 SYDVKM. The CDR3 bases are TGTGCCAGCAGTCAGGGGTATCTTGGCTACACCTTC. Protein product: CASSQGYLGYTF.

The gene calls are TRBV5-7 and TRBJ1-1, with 7 bases aligning to TRBD1. TRBV5-7 is designated an ORF whose function remains uncertain. The CDR3 loop spans 15 amino acids. V dropped 1 base and J dropped 2; count of bases not matched to a gene: 5. The CDR3 DNA is TGTGCCAGCAGCTTGAAGACAGGGTCAAACACTGAAGCTTTCTTT. This translates into CASSLKTGSNTEAFF.

V gene TRBV7-9 combines with J gene TRBJ1-4, with unresolved D. The CDR3 loop spans 14 amino acids. Between the trimmed V and J ends, which lost 4 bases and 5 bases, there was a span of 11 bases. CDR1 is SEHNR, CDR2 FQNEAQ, per germline (reference sequence). The CDR3 loop is CASSSQAINEKLFF. The CDR3 bases are TGTGCCAGCAGCTCCCAGGCCATAAATGAAAAACTGTTTTTT.

The V and J genes are TRBV29-1 and TRBJ2-1; 14 bases match TRBD2. V lost 3 bases and J lost 12; bases outside the gene matches: 4. CDR1 and CDR2 (germline): SQVTM, ANQGSEA. The CDR3 spans 13 residues. CDR3 nucleotides: TGCAGCGTTGAGACTAGCGGGAGGGCCGGGCAGTTCTTC. Encoded protein: CSVETSGRAGQFF.

This clone was found a few times. Written as DNA, the CDR3 is TGTGCCAGCAGATTAGCGGGACTAGCGAGGGAGACCCAGTACTTC. It specifies CASRLAGLARETQYF. The chain joins TRBV2 to TRBJ2-5; 10 bases fit TRBD2. The CDR3 is 15 residues long. The germline V gene encodes CDR1 SNHLY and CDR2 FYNNEI. Unmatched junction bases numbered 9, after V lost 6 bases and J lost 5 bases.

The chain uses TRBV25-1 and TRBJ2-7; 10 bases are shared with TRBD2. The germline gives CDR1 MGHDK, CDR2 SYGVNS. The CDR3 has 17 amino acids. V was clipped by 2 bases and J by 3 bases; unmatched bases: 10. The CDR3 loop reads CASSETGGASGSYEQYF. Written as DNA, the CDR3 is TGTGCCAGCAGTGAAACCGGCGGTGCTAGCGGGAGCTACGAGCAGTACTTC.

V and J are TRBV11-3 and TRBJ2-7; the D gene is possibly TRBD2 (5 bases). Trimming shortened V by 7 bases and J by 1 base, and 11 bases separated the two germline ends. CDR3 length: 13 amino acids. Germline assignment: CDR1 SGHNT and CDR2 YENEEA. This chain's CDR3 is CASTLRGSYEQYF. CDR3 nucleotides: TGTGCCAGCACGCTTAGAGGGTCCTACGAGCAGTACTTC.

This chain uses TRBV7-2 with TRBJ1-4; TRBD1 aligns across 7 bases. The CDR3 contains 14 residues. Germline CDR1 SGHTA, CDR2 FQGNSA. V lost 5 bases and J lost 7; bases outside the gene matches: 7. The chain's CDR3 is CASSPGTVGEKLFF. CDR3 DNA sequence: TGTGCCAGCAGCCCAGGGACAGTTGGTGAAAAACTGTTTTTT.

This chain joins TRBV29-1 and TRBJ2-5; a possible D gene is TRBD2 (7 bases). The V gene's germline CDR1 is SQVTM and CDR2 ANQGSEA. V was pared by 6 bases and J by 3 bases, with 14 bases between. This CDR3 comprises 13 residues. The CDR3 bases are TGCAGCGTGCGTAGGGGGGGAGAAGAGACCCAGTACTTC. Its translation: CSVRRGGEETQYF.

This rearrangement joins TRBV5-4 to TRBJ2-6, with D perhaps matching TRBD1 (6 bases). The germline CDR1 and CDR2 sequences are SGHNT and YYREEE (reference sequence). V was cut by 0 bases and J by 0 bases, with 16 bases left in between. The CDR3 is 19 amino acids. CDR3 loop: CASSLGLGGWDSGANVLTF. CDR3 DNA: TGTGCCAGCAGCTTGGGCCTTGGGGGCTGGGACTCTGGGGCCAACGTCCTGACTTTC.

DNA of the CDR3: TGTGCCAGCAGCATCAGGACTAGCGGGAGAGTTGAGCAGTTCTTC. Translation gives CASSIRTSGRVEQFF. The gene calls are TRBV9 and TRBJ2-1, with 13 bases fitting TRBD2. This CDR3 has 15 amino acids. In germline, CDR1 is SGDLS, CDR2 YYNGEE. V was pared by 4 bases and J by 9 bases, with 7 bases of the junction left unmatched. Based on the CDR3 plus reference TRBV9 and TRBJ2-1, the full variable domain is DSGVTQTPKHLITATGQRVTLRCSPRSGDLSVYWYQQSLDQGLQFLIQYYNGEERAKGNILERFSAQQFPDLHSELNLSSLELGDSALYFCASSIRTSGRVEQFFGPGTRLTVL.

This clone was seen repeatedly, ten times or more. This chain uses TRBV6-1 with TRBJ2-7, with 10 bases fitting TRBD2. The germline V gene encodes CDR1 MNHNS and CDR2 SASEGT. This CDR3 is 15 amino acids long. With V trimmed by 4 bases and J by 2 bases, 5 bases remained unmatched. CDR3 nucleotides: TGTGCCAGCAGTGCAGCCGGGACTAGCGCCTACGAGCAGTACTTC. It specifies CASSAAGTSAYEQYF.

V gene TRBV7-8 combines with J gene TRBJ2-1; D perhaps matches TRBD1 (5 bases). The CDR3 is made up of 13 amino acids. The V gene lost 4 bases and the J gene lost 8 bases, with 12 bases spanning the gap. CDR1 SGHVS and CDR2 FQNEAQ come from the germline V gene. In nucleotides, the CDR3 is TGTGCCAGCAGCTCCACTGACAGCGATGAGCAGTTCTTC. Amino acid sequence: CASSSTDSDEQFF.

V gene TRBV4-3 combines with J gene TRBJ1-2; 7 bases are shared with TRBD1. With 4 bases clipped from V and 2 bases from J, the junction kept 4 bases outside the gene matches. Germline CDR1 reads LGHNA; CDR2 reads YSLEER. This CDR3 has 14 amino acids. Here the CDR3 DNA reads TGCGCCAGCAGCCTGGGGACAGTAAACTATGGCTACACCTTC. Amino acids: CASSLGTVNYGYTF.

The chain has TRBV11-2 and TRBJ1-1; unclear D gene. The germline V gene encodes CDR1 SGHAT and CDR2 FQNNGV. The V end lost 3 bases, the J end lost 3 bases, and 11 bases lay between the germline ends. The CDR3 has 14 residues. CDR3 bases: TGTGCCAGCAGCTTTGACGGCCTAGACACTGAAGCTTTCTTT. This codes for CASSFDGLDTEAFF.